These T cell receptor beta chains were read from a single sample in a study of beta chain features in type 1 diabetes. The repertoire was sequenced with immunoSEQ multiplex PCR; TCRdb's copy has only in-frame clones and lacks some. Of a few hundred thousand clones in the sample, approximately 11% were seen once. Sequences were obtained from naive CD4+ T cells from blood. The receptors stem from a woman between 25 and 40 years old in good health. The CDR3 runs from the conserved cysteine through the conserved F or W. D genes are given only for firm matches. Not every row has a clone size; where given, it reads once, few, many or a size class.

d_call: NA; v_call: TRBV19; j_call: TRBJ1-5; cdr3_length: 15; clone_size: NA; cdr3_aa: CASSFRTGTNQPQHF; cdr3_nt: TGTGCCAGTAGTTTCCGAACAGGGACCAATCAGCCCCAGCATTTT
d_call: TRBD2; v_call: TRBV7-9; j_call: TRBJ2-1; cdr3_length: 15; clone_size: NA; cdr3_aa: CASSPPGLALDEQFF; cdr3_nt: TGTGCCAGCAGCCCGCCGGGACTAGCGCTTGATGAGCAGTTCTTC
d_call: NA; v_call: TRBV29-1; j_call: TRBJ1-2; cdr3_length: 11; clone_size: NA; cdr3_aa: CSVGDTYGYTF; cdr3_nt: TGCAGCGTTGGGGACACATATGGCTACACCTTC
d_call: TRBD1; v_call: TRBV25-1; j_call: TRBJ2-3; cdr3_length: 15; clone_size: NA; cdr3_aa: CASSGDRGNTDTQYF; cdr3_nt: TGTGCCAGCAGCGGGGACAGGGGGAACACAGATACGCAGTATTTT
d_call: NA; v_call: TRBV29-1; j_call: TRBJ1-5; cdr3_length: 13; clone_size: NA; cdr3_aa: CSVSGGASQPQHF; cdr3_nt: TGCAGCGTTTCTGGGGGGGCGAGTCAGCCCCAGCATTTT
d_call: TRBD2; v_call: TRBV28; j_call: TRBJ2-3; cdr3_length: 16; clone_size: NA; cdr3_aa: CASSLWASGNTDTQYF; cdr3_nt: TGTGCCAGCAGTTTATGGGCTAGCGGCAACACAGATACGCAGTATTTT
d_call: NA; v_call: TRBV4-2; j_call: TRBJ2-7; cdr3_length: 17; clone_size: few; cdr3_aa: CASSQDLLADHSYEQYF; cdr3_nt: TGTGCCAGCAGCCAAGATCTTTTAGCGGACCATTCCTACGAGCAGTACTTC
d_call: TRBD1; v_call: TRBV4-3; j_call: TRBJ2-6; cdr3_length: 18; clone_size: few; cdr3_aa: CASSHPQGALTGANVLTF; cdr3_nt: TGCGCCAGCAGCCATCCGCAGGGGGCCCTCACTGGGGCCAACGTCCTGACTTTC
d_call: NA; v_call: TRBV6-6; j_call: TRBJ2-7; cdr3_length: 15; clone_size: NA; cdr3_aa: CASSSPRQISYEQYF; cdr3_nt: TGTGCCAGCAGTTCCCCTCGACAGATCTCCTACGAGCAGTACTTC
d_call: TRBD2; v_call: TRBV9; j_call: TRBJ2-7; cdr3_length: 13; clone_size: NA; cdr3_aa: CASSVGPSGEQYF; cdr3_nt: TGTGCCAGCAGCGTAGGACCTAGCGGCGAGCAGTACTTC
d_call: TRBD2; v_call: TRBV7-3; j_call: TRBJ2-2; cdr3_length: 15; clone_size: few; cdr3_aa: CASSRLADFTGELFF; cdr3_nt: TGTGCCAGCAGCCGACTAGCGGACTTCACCGGGGAGCTGTTTTTT
d_call: TRBD1; v_call: TRBV10-3; j_call: TRBJ2-7; cdr3_length: 13; clone_size: few; cdr3_aa: CAISGTGTYEQYF; cdr3_nt: TGTGCCATCAGCGGGACAGGGACGTACGAGCAGTACTTC
d_call: TRBD1; v_call: TRBV2; j_call: TRBJ1-2; cdr3_length: 13; clone_size: once; cdr3_aa: CASRGTGDYGYTF; cdr3_nt: TGTGCCAGCAGAGGGACAGGGGACTATGGCTACACCTTC
d_call: TRBD2; v_call: TRBV14; j_call: TRBJ2-7; cdr3_length: 15; clone_size: NA; cdr3_aa: CASSQPGLAGYEQYF; cdr3_nt: TGTGCCAGCAGCCAACCGGGACTAGCGGGATACGAGCAGTACTTC
d_call: NA; v_call: TRBV27; j_call: TRBJ2-1; cdr3_length: 15; clone_size: NA; cdr3_aa: CASSSSRVGGNEQFF; cdr3_nt: TGTGCCAGCAGTTCATCCCGCGTGGGGGGAAATGAGCAGTTCTTC
d_call: TRBD1; v_call: TRBV28; j_call: TRBJ1-5; cdr3_length: 15; clone_size: NA; cdr3_aa: CASRTGQGRDQPQHF; cdr3_nt: TGTGCCAGCAGAACGGGACAGGGTAGAGATCAGCCCCAGCATTTT
d_call: TRBD1; v_call: TRBV5-1; j_call: TRBJ2-5; cdr3_length: 14; clone_size: few; cdr3_aa: CASSASGGAETQYF; cdr3_nt: TGCGCCAGCAGCGCATCAGGGGGTGCAGAGACCCAGTACTTC
d_call: NA; v_call: TRBV18; j_call: TRBJ2-1; cdr3_length: 16; clone_size: NA; cdr3_aa: CASSSGTQSSHNEQFF; cdr3_nt: TGTGCCAGCTCATCCGGGACTCAGAGCTCACACAATGAGCAGTTCTTC
d_call: TRBD2; v_call: TRBV30; j_call: TRBJ2-7; cdr3_length: 16; clone_size: NA; cdr3_aa: CASEPGTSGSSNEQYF; cdr3_nt: TGTGCCAGCGAGCCCGGGACTAGCGGGAGTTCCAACGAGCAGTACTTC
d_call: TRBD1; v_call: TRBV18; j_call: TRBJ1-2; cdr3_length: 16; clone_size: NA; cdr3_aa: CASSPGGQGDLYGYTF; cdr3_nt: TGTGCCAGCTCACCGGGAGGACAGGGAGACCTCTATGGCTACACCTTC
d_call: TRBD2; v_call: TRBV6-5; j_call: TRBJ2-7; cdr3_length: 14; clone_size: NA; cdr3_aa: CASSFSGESYEQYF; cdr3_nt: TGTGCCAGCAGTTTTAGCGGGGAGTCCTACGAGCAGTACTTC
d_call: NA; v_call: TRBV30; j_call: TRBJ1-2; cdr3_length: 13; clone_size: few; cdr3_aa: CAWGTYPNYGYTF; cdr3_nt: TGTGCCTGGGGGACTTACCCCAACTATGGCTACACCTTC
d_call: NA; v_call: TRBV7-9; j_call: TRBJ2-1; cdr3_length: 11; clone_size: few; cdr3_aa: CASSLDYEQFF; cdr3_nt: TGTGCCAGCAGCTTGGACTATGAGCAGTTCTTC
d_call: NA; v_call: TRBV9; j_call: TRBJ2-2; cdr3_length: 12; clone_size: few; cdr3_aa: CASSINTGELFF; cdr3_nt: TGTGCCAGCAGCATAAACACCGGGGAGCTGTTTTTT
d_call: NA; v_call: TRBV7-2; j_call: TRBJ1-6; cdr3_length: 15; clone_size: NA; cdr3_aa: CASSLGAPTRSPLHF; cdr3_nt: TGTGCCAGCAGCTTAGGGGCTCCCACTCGGTCACCCCTCCACTTT
d_call: NA; v_call: TRBV11-2; j_call: TRBJ1-2; cdr3_length: 13; clone_size: NA; cdr3_aa: CASSLEDRTGYTF; cdr3_nt: TGTGCCAGCAGCTTGGAAGACAGGACTGGCTACACCTTC